The sequence of this TCR beta chain was determined in a study of blood T cell repertoires in COVID-19. Study details: Both acute and convalescent COVID-19 samples were obtained from the United States, Italy and Spain. Nucleic acid was either cDNA or gDNA, and it came from T cells, B-cell-depleted T cells, or PBMCs.

Per the authors' pipeline: Estimation of nucleated cell counts was performed using reference gene primer amplification. TCRdb's table, derived via immunoSEQ multiplex PCR, lists solely in-frame clones and lacks some. V, J and clone size are those of that table, while D and trimming were read from the DNA. Among 150,000 or so clones listed, under 85% were seen once. Germline V gene sequence: CDR1 SNHLY, CDR2 FYNNEI. The CDR3 consists of 14 residues. Trimming removed 8 bases from V and 6 bases from J, with 20 bases in between. This clone was observed a single time. The sequence derives from a man aged 55 to 70 who had recovered from COVID-19. This sequence joins TRBV2 and TRBJ2-7, with D unresolved. The sample comprised peripheral blood. CDR3 region: CASQAVRTVGEQYF. The CDR3 bases are TGTGCCAGCCAAGCAGTCCGAACAGTAGGCGAGCAGTACTTC.